A single sample is the source of the 10 T cell receptor beta chains below, sequenced in a study of T cell clones after liver transplantation. The assay was immunoSEQ multiplex PCR, and TCRdb's table has in-frame clones only and misses some. The table shows over 50,000 clones, with about 81% occurring only once. The sample consisted of CD4+ T cells from blood, taken before liver transplant. Receptors were obtained from a human donor who received a liver transplant.

V usage is TRBV11-2 and J usage is TRBJ1-1, with TRBD1 as a possible D gene (5 bases). Germline V gives CDR1 SGHAT, CDR2 FQNNGV. Trimming left V 1 base short and J 4 bases short, with 10 bases between. The CDR3 loop spans 14 amino acids. CDR3 bases: TGTGCCAGCAGCTTAGGGGTAGGGGCCACTGAAGCTTTCTTT. Translation gives CASSLGVGATEAFF.

The chain combines TRBV7-2 with TRBJ2-7; TRBD1 aligns across 11 bases. The trim removed 1 base at V and 4 bases at J, leaving 9 bases unmatched. Germline V gene data show CDR1 as SGHTA and CDR2 as FQGNSA. CDR3 length: 17 amino acids. CDR3 sequence (DNA): TGTGCCAGCAGCTTAGGGTGGACAGGGGGCGCACGGTACGAGCAGTACTTC. Translation: CASSLGWTGGARYEQYF.

CDR3 nucleotides: TGCGCCAGCAGCTTGGCCGAAAGAACAGATACGCAGTATTTT. Amino acid sequence: CASSLAERTDTQYF. The chain couples TRBV5-1 to TRBJ2-3; no clear D. This CDR3 spans 14 amino acids. Germline assignment: CDR1 SGHRS and CDR2 YFSETQ. Trimming shortened V by 0 bases and J by 3 bases, and 8 bases separated the two germline ends.

V and J are TRBV15 and TRBJ1-2; weak D call: TRBD1 (5 bases). Trimming cost V 0 bases and J 8 bases, with 10 bases left between them. The CDR3 covers 13 residues. Looked up from germline, CDR1 is LNHNV and CDR2 is YYDKDF (reference sequence). This CDR3 reads CATSRDPKGGYTF. The CDR3 nucleotides read TGTGCCACCAGCAGAGACCCTAAGGGGGGCTACACCTTC.

This clone is a singleton in its sample. This chain joins TRBV11-2 and TRBJ2-2, with D possibly TRBD1 on 6 matching bases. V was pared by 5 bases and J by 3 bases, with 16 bases between. The CDR3 consists of 16 residues. CDR1 and CDR2 from the germline V gene are SGHAT and FQNNGV. The CDR3, as DNA: TGTGCCAGCAGCCCCAGGGGTGGAGAGCACACCGGGGAGCTGTTTTTT. Its protein is CASSPRGGEHTGELFF.

The V call is TRBV5-4, the J call TRBJ2-5; D not resolved. In germline, CDR1 is SGHNT, CDR2 YYREEE (reference sequence). The ends were cut back, 3 bases at V and 1 base at J, with 13 bases in the middle. CDR3 length: 15 residues. The chain's CDR3 is CASSSATPAQETQYF. The CDR3 DNA follows: TGTGCCAGCAGCTCGGCCACCCCGGCCCAAGAGACCCAGTACTTC.

The chain carries TRBV6-6 and TRBJ1-6; a weak D match, TRBD1 (5 bases). V lost 4 bases to trimming and J lost 9 bases, with 13 bases between them. CDR3 length: 14 amino acids. From germline, CDR1 is MNHNY and CDR2 SVGAGI (reference sequence). The CDR3 spells CASSSQDNFSPLHF. For the CDR3, the DNA is TGTGCCAGCAGTTCCCAGGACAATTTTTCACCCCTCCACTTT.

The J gene is TRBJ1-2, the V gene TRBV13, with no clear D. Trimming stripped 7 bases from V and 5 bases from J, with 26 bases between. The germline CDR1 and CDR2 sequences are PRHDT and FYEKMQ (reference sequence). The CDR3 runs to 17 residues. In DNA form, the CDR3 reads TGTGCCAGCACCAGTAGGCCCCCTTCCGGAAGGCCTTATGGCTACACCTTC. It specifies CASTSRPPSGRPYGYTF.

In nucleotides, the CDR3 is TGCGCCAGCAGCCCGGATGGGACAGCTTCCTCCTACGAGCAGTACTTC. It encodes CASSPDGTASSYEQYF. The V call is TRBV5-1, the J call TRBJ2-7, with 7 bases matching TRBD1. Germline CDR1 SGHRS, CDR2 YFSETQ. The junction had 10 bases not matched to a gene; V was cut back by 4 bases and J by 0 bases. The CDR3 is 16 amino acids.

This clone has only one observation. The gene calls are TRBV7-3 and TRBJ2-1; D may be TRBD2 (6 bases). There are 14 residues in the CDR3. The V and J ends lost 5 bases and 7 bases respectively, with 15 bases between them. Germline lookup yields CDR1 SGHTA and CDR2 FQGTGA. CDR3 amino acids: CASSPEGLLNEQFF. In DNA form, the CDR3 reads TGTGCCAGCAGCCCAGAGGGACTTCTTAATGAGCAGTTCTTC.